This T cell receptor (beta chain) was found in a study of T cell responses to AZD1222 COVID-19 vaccine (TCRdb year 2021). As for the study more broadly: AZD1222 recipients given second doses at about 4 weeks or at about 12 weeks were pooled, since spike-specific TCR depth and breadth were not found to differ between the two schedules. Enrollment into the trials was organized by age into subgroups of 18-55, 56-69 and 70-plus years, and those subgroups contained approximately 150, 30 and 60 TCR-sequenced participants, respectively. TCR sequencing was performed for more than 230 trial participants, of whom 207 were given two doses of AZD1222 and around 26 were given two doses of MenACWY control vaccine. General study outcomes and caveats: Conclusions about previously exposed vaccinees are limited, since just six AZD1222 recipients were seropositive for SARS-CoV-2 at baseline. Reportedly, close to half of the unique spike-specific TCRs recognized epitopes lying outside the regions that are mutated in the B.1.351 and B.1.1.7 variants. CD4 TCRs associated with the vaccine covered the entire spike protein, and the dominant responses were in regions 160-218 and 743-854. Because no samples from the day 14 peak response were available, repertoires could be characterized only after the peak T cell response. The 56-69-year group was small, and its depth increase did not reach significance, likely because of low power. Most participants were white British and females outnumbered males, and the authors suggested that clonal diversity may have been underestimated. Spike-specific TCR breadth and depth rose significantly after two AZD1222 doses compared with day 0 and with MenACWY recipients.

From the cysteine through the phenylalanine, the CDR3 covers 14 amino acids. Only CDR3 DNA remains: 42 bases, in frame from the first base. V lost 4 bases and J lost 3 bases, and the count of bases not matched to a germline gene is 5. CDR1 SGHNT and CDR2 YYREEE were looked up in the germline V gene (reference sequence). The CDR3 regions of human TCRbeta chains were analyzed by immunosequencing. The authors processed their data as follows. Repertoire TCRs were matched against a reference library of SARS-CoV-2-specific TCRs generated with the MIRA antigen-specificity platform. Breadth was defined as the fraction of unique TCRs that were SARS-CoV-2-associated. Depth was defined as the fraction of total T cells that were SARS-CoV-2-associated. Using the MIRA data, each spike-specific TCR was mapped to the spike region that the TCR reacts to and placed in a CD4 or CD8 class. Log10-transformed breadth and depth values were compared by one-way ANOVA with Sidak's multiple comparisons tests. TCRdb retrieved this table from immuneACCESS and kept in-frame rearrangements only. Not all clones are present; in checked studies, unresolved V genes account for under half, and no reason is known for the remainder. That table gives V, J and clone size, and the DNA gave D and trimming. The sample yields some 94,000 clones; 90% to 95% were counted once. The ten largest account for more than 9.5% of the sample.

This clone was seen more than once but under ten times. The specificity of this receptor is unknown. The sample holds no much larger clone one base away, and base qualities are not on file. Explained via the paper, the time point label denotes: baseline before first vaccination. Vaccinee samples were obtained from the UK trials COV001 and COV002, which included a single-blind randomized controlled phase 2/3 trial of AZD1222 (ChAdOx1 nCoV-19) in healthy adults. For TCRbeta chain sequencing, PBMC samples were collected from trial participants at day 0 and at day 28 after the second dose. Sequenced here: peripheral blood, sampled on day 0 of AZD1222 vaccination. This receptor was obtained from an adult in good health. The chain joins TRBV5-4 to TRBJ1-1, with TRBD1 identical over 8 junction bases. This receptor has the CDR3 CASSPTGDHTEAFF. The nucleotide sequence reads as follows: TGTGCCAGCAGCCCGACAGGGGACCACACTGAAGCTTTCTTT.